This record concerns one T cell receptor beta chain sequence. What it recognizes is unknown. Post-ART PBMC samples numbered at least two per donor, and pre-ART ones at least one. This specimen comes from a study of long-term antiretroviral therapy in people with HIV. Per the germline V gene, CDR1 is SGHAT and CDR2 is FQNNGV. With V trimmed by 5 bases and J by 0 bases, 9 bases remained unmatched. The CDR3 length is 18 residues. Assay version v3.0 of immunoSEQ was used, and it was run at survey level. Sequencing was performed with immunoSEQ multiplex PCR; in TCRdb, only in-frame clones are kept and a portion is missing. The sample records nearly 20,000 clones, more than 80% being singletons. Study-level results: HIV repertoires had narrower CDR3 length ranges than controls. Data on ART adherence, viral resistance or therapy changes were unavailable. Every time point showed a repertoire led by clones expanded before ART.

The origin of this receptor is a woman aged 40 to 50 with HIV. The sample was unsorted PBMCs, taken 0.2 years after starting antiretroviral therapy. The chain employs TRBV11-2 and TRBJ2-6; 8 nucleotides line up with TRBD1. The CDR3 bases are TGTGCCAGCAGCAGTTTGCGGGACAGGAGCTCTGGGGCCAACGTCCTGACTTTC. Amino acid sequence: CASSSLRDRSSGANVLTF.